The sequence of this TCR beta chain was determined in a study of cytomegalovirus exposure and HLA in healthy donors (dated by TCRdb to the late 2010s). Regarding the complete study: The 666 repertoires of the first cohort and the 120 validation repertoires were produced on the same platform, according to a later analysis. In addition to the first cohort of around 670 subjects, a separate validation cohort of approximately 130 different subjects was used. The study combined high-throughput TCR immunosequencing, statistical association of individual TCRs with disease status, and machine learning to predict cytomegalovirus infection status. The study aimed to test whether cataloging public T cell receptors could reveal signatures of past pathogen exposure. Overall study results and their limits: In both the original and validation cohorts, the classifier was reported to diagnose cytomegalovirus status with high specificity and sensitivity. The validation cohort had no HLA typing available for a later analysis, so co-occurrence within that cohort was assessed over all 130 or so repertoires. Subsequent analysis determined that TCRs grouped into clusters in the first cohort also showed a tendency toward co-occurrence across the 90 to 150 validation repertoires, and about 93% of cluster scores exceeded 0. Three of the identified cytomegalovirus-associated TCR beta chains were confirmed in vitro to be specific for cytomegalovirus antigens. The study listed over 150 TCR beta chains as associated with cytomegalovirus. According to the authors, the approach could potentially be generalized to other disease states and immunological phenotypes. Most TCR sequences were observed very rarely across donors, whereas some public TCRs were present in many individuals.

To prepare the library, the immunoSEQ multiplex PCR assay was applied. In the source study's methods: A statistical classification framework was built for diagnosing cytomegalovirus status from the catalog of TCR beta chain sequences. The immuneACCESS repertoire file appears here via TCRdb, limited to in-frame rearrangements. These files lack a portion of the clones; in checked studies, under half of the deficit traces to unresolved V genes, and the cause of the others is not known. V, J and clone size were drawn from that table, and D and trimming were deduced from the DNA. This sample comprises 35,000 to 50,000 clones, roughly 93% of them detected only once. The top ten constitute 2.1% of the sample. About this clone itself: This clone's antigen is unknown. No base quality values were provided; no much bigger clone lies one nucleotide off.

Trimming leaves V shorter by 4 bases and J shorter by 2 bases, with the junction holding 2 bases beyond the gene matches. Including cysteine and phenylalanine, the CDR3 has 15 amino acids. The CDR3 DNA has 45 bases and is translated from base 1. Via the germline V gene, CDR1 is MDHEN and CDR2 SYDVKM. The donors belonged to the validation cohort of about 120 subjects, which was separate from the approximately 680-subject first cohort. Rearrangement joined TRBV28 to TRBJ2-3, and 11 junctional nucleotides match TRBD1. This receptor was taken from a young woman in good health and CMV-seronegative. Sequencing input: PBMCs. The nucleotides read TGTGCCAGCAGTTCTGGACAGGGGGCCACAGATACGCAGTATTTT. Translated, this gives CASSSGQGATDTQYF.